The 14 T cell receptor beta chains below were found in one sample sequenced in a study of radiotherapy plus CTLA-4 blockade in lung cancer. Method: immunoSEQ multiplex PCR; TCRdb's copy keeps in-frame clones and lacks some. The data hold 85,000 to 100,000 clones, with about 78% observed a single time. The sample in question was peripheral blood, obtained from a patient treated with radiotherapy plus ipilimumab. The receptors here all came from a human donor with non-small cell lung cancer that progressed on radiotherapy plus ipilimumab.

About this clone itself: This CDR3 is also generated by other DNA sequences in the sample. The CDR3 nucleotides are TGTGCCAGCAGTCTAACTTCCTACAATGAGCAGTTCTTC. This encodes CASSLTSYNEQFF. V is TRBV7-2 and J is TRBJ2-1; D ambiguous. CDR1 SGHTA and CDR2 FQGNSA come from the germline V gene. The CDR3 has 13 amino acids. Trimming pared 6 bases from V and 1 base from J, leaving 7 bases between.

The V and J genes are TRBV30 and TRBJ1-5, with D possibly being TRBD1 (5 bases). The length of the CDR3 is 13 residues. Germline V CDR1 and CDR2: GTSNPN, SVGIG (reference sequence). The ends were cut back, 2 bases at V and 4 bases at J, with 9 bases in the middle. CDR3 bases: TGTGCCTGGAGTCCGGGGGTGAATCAGCCCCAGCATTTT. This gives the protein CAWSPGVNQPQHF.

The chain links TRBV2 to TRBJ2-3; D gene unclear. The length of the CDR3 is 12 residues. Per germline, CDR1 SNHLY and CDR2 FYNNEI. Trimming left V 2 bases short and J 3 bases short, with 3 bases between. In DNA form, the CDR3 reads TGTGCCAGCAGTGAAACAACAGATACGCAGTATTTT. Its protein product is CASSETTDTQYF.

J is TRBJ2-1 and V is TRBV4-3; unclear D gene. This CDR3 has 17 residues. Germline V lookup: CDR1 LGHNA, CDR2 YSLEER. With 0 bases removed from V and 8 bases from J, the gap between germline ends came to 20 bases. CDR3 in DNA: TGCGCCAGCAGCCAAGATCCCTTCGGGCCCTCTGGCGATGAGCAGTTCTTC. Encoded protein: CASSQDPFGPSGDEQFF.

V is TRBV4-1 and J is TRBJ2-1; TRBD2 agrees at 9 bases. Germline V gene sequence: CDR1 MGHRA, CDR2 YSYEKL. The length of the CDR3 is 15 residues. V lost 1 base, J lost 10 bases, and 8 bases stayed unmatched. The DNA of the CDR3 is TGCGCCAGCAGCCAAGGGGGCGGGAGGGCCACGGAGCAGTTCTTC. Translating it yields CASSQGGGRATEQFF.

This chain connects TRBV2 to TRBJ1-1; no firm D call. The length of the CDR3 is 13 residues. The V gene's germline CDR1 is SNHLY and CDR2 FYNNEI. V lost 8 bases and J 3 bases, leaving 13 bases between the germline ends. The CDR3 sequence is CASGRRGYTEAFF. The DNA of the CDR3 is TGTGCCAGCGGTAGGCGCGGGTACACTGAAGCTTTCTTT.

The sample holds a few counts of this clone. V usage is TRBV28 and J usage is TRBJ2-7; 7 nucleotides agree with TRBD1. Per the germline V gene, CDR1 is MDHEN and CDR2 is SYDVKM. The junction had 8 bases not matched to a gene; V was cut back by 6 bases and J by 0 bases. There are 15 residues in the CDR3. The CDR3 coding sequence is TGTGCCAGCAGATCCGGGACAGCTAGCTCCTACGAGCAGTACTTC. This codes for CASRSGTASSYEQYF.

This chain joins TRBV18 and TRBJ2-5; D is unclear. Between the trimmed V and J ends, which lost 5 bases and 1 base, there was a span of 2 bases. Germline V gene sequence: CDR1 KGHSH, CDR2 LQKENI. This CDR3 spans 11 amino acids. CDR3 amino acids: CASSSQETQYF. The CDR3 region has the DNA TGTGCCAGCTCATCCCAAGAGACCCAGTACTTC.

J is TRBJ1-1 and V is TRBV7-8; a possible D gene is TRBD1 (5 bases). CDR1 and CDR2 (germline): SGHVS, FQNEAQ. CDR3 size: 14 residues. V lost 7 bases, J lost 5 bases, and 17 bases lay in between. The CDR3 DNA sequence: TGTGCCAGCACCCTCACAGACAGATGGACTGAAGCTTTCTTT. Protein: CASTLTDRWTEAFF.

The chain links TRBV2 to TRBJ1-1; TRBD1 matches at 10 bases. CDR3 length: 15 amino acids. Germline V lookup: CDR1 SNHLY, CDR2 FYNNEI. The V gene end was trimmed by 6 bases and the J gene end by 2 bases; junction bases not matched to a gene: 6. For the CDR3, the DNA is TGTGCCAGCAGGGAATTGACAGGGGGCAACACTGAAGCTTTCTTT. This encodes CASRELTGGNTEAFF.

The J gene is TRBJ2-3, the V gene TRBV11-2; no firm D call. V shed 0 bases and J shed 6 bases, with 7 bases lying between them. CDR3 length: 13 residues. The germline CDR1 and CDR2 sequences are SGHAT and FQNNGV. In nucleotides, the CDR3 is TGTGCCAGCAGCTTAGAGCGCCAGGATACGCAGTATTTT. It codes for CASSLERQDTQYF.

The genes are TRBV7-2 and TRBJ2-3; either TRBD1 or TRBD2 may fit D (5 bases each). The germline V and J ends were trimmed by 6 bases and 2 bases, with 15 bases remaining between them. Germline V gene sequence: CDR1 SGHTA, CDR2 FQGNSA. CDR3 length: 15 amino acids. The CDR3 is CASRLPGRSTDTQYF. CDR3 in DNA: TGTGCCAGCAGGCTACCGGGACGGTCCACAGATACGCAGTATTTT. Full variable domain (remainder filled in from reference TRBV7-2 and TRBJ2-3): GAGVSQSPSNKVTEKGKDVELRCDPISGHTALYWYRQSLGQGLEFLIYFQGNSAPDKSGLPSDRFSAERTGGSVSTLTIQRTQQEDSAVYLCASRLPGRSTDTQYFGPGTRLTVL.

The rearrangement joins TRBV18 to TRBJ1-1, with a possible D match to TRBD1 (6 bases). CDR1 is KGHSH, CDR2 LQKENI, per germline. The V end lost 3 bases, the J end lost 4 bases, and 6 bases lay between the germline ends. This CDR3 is built from 12 residues. The CDR3 region is CASSPDSTEAFF. In nucleotides, the CDR3 is TGTGCCAGCTCACCGGACAGCACTGAAGCTTTCTTT.

At least ten counts were recorded for this clone. The chain carries TRBV16 and TRBJ2-7; no definite D call. CDR3 length: 17 amino acids. Germline values: CDR1 KGHSY, CDR2 FQNENV. V lost 1 base and J 2 bases, leaving 18 bases between the germline ends. The CDR3 is CASSQFPRVVGTYEQYF. In nucleotides, the CDR3 is TGTGCCAGCAGCCAATTCCCACGGGTAGTGGGGACCTACGAGCAGTACTTC.